This TCR beta chain derives from a study of tumor-infiltrating lymphocytes in primary liver carcinoma. The wider study: Patients of both sexes were 30 to 69 years old. Productive TCRbeta read counts per sample ran from roughly 3.6 to 7.5 million and were similar across tissue types.

J gave up 7 bases and V 1 base, and 7 bases lay outside the gene matches. Per the germline V gene, CDR1 is MDHEN and CDR2 is SYDVKM. The CDR3 loop spans 15 amino acids. The template, about 550 ng total RNA, yielded TCR beta cDNA made with a constant-region primer. Employing slightly modified ARM-PCR, three nested multiplex PCR rounds were run, and these gave rise to the TCR beta libraries. TRBV1-TRBV30 forward primers paired with a C-beta reverse primer drove the first two PCR rounds, roughly 9 cycles each. TCRdb reprocessed the multiplex PCR reads via MiXCR and lists one record per CDR3 protein. The data show tens of thousands of distinct CDR3 sequences, roughly three quarters seen once. In its sample, this clonotype was seen many times. Its antigen remains unknown. Study outcomes and limitations: Tumor-adjacent and tumor-blood pairs showed less overlap than tumor region pairs.

The approximately 20-31 mg bulk tissue piece was not sorted before simultaneous RNA and DNA extraction. Patients underwent surgical resection for primary liver carcinoma. The rearrangement links TRBV28 to TRBJ1-5; 7 bases map to TRBD1. Sequencing was performed on liver tumor tissue from sampling region 4. Subset specified: tumor region T4, right-lateral pole. The TCR was taken from a middle-aged man with primary liver carcinoma and hepatitis B virus infection. Written as DNA, the CDR3 is TGTGCCAGCAGTTTATCGACAGGGTTGGACCAGCCCCAGCATTTT. Encoded protein: CASSLSTGLDQPQHF. The full variable domain, rest sourced from reference TRBV28 and TRBJ1-5, is DVKVTQSSRYLVKRTGEKVFLECVQDMDHENMFWYRQDPGLGLRLIYFSYDVKMKEKGDIPEGYSVSREKKERFSLILESASTNQTSMYLCASSLSTGLDQPQHFGDGTRLSIL.